This entry lists 4 T cell receptor beta chains sequenced from one sample in a study of T and B cells in COVID-19 patients. TRB rearrangements were amplified by multiplex PCR with BIOMED2 TRB-A/B primers. TCRdb reprocessed the multiplex PCR reads with MiXCR, giving one entry per CDR3 protein. The sample comprises roughly 9,600 distinct CDR3 sequences, roughly 35% of which are singletons, and approximately 50% rests with the top ten. TRB was amplified from around 250-500 ng of blood genomic DNA. Material for sequencing was blood. The receptors shown here come from a human donor with active COVID-19.

In the case of this clonotype: One end of the junction fails to match germline, which may point to a read error. The V and J genes are TRBV7-2 and TRBJ2-1; 10 bases map to TRBD2. CDR1 SGHTA and CDR2 FQGNSA come from the germline V gene. This CDR3 comprises 20 residues. The CDR3 is CAGSLGNLAGVGPSYNEQFF. The CDR3 DNA reads TGTGCCGGCAGCTTGGGTAACCTAGCGGGAGTTGGCCCTTCCTACAATGAGCAGTTCTTC.

In this sample, this clonotype turned up a few times. The chain couples TRBV19 to TRBJ2-2; 11 positions match TRBD2. The CDR3 spans 14 residues. CDR1 and CDR2 (germline): LNHDA, SQIVND (reference sequence). The junction had 2 bases not matched to a gene; V was cut back by 6 bases and J by 5 bases. The chain's CDR3 is CASRGLAETGELFF. CDR3 coding DNA: TGTGCCAGTAGGGGACTAGCGGAAACCGGGGAGCTGTTTTTT.

Judged by abundance, this clonotype is medium-sized. The chain joins TRBV6-5 to TRBJ2-6; the match to TRBD1 covers 10 bases. The CDR3 is 17 amino acids. The trim removed 5 bases at V and 4 bases at J, leaving 8 bases unmatched. Germline loops: CDR1 MNHEY, CDR2 SVGAGI. CDR3: CASSTRQGAGGANVLTF. The CDR3 DNA reads TGTGCCAGCAGTACCCGACAGGGGGCCGGAGGGGCCAACGTCCTGACTTTC.

This CDR3 reads CASSIRFSNTGELFF. The DNA of the CDR3 is TGTGCCAGTAGTATAAGGTTTTCGAACACCGGGGAGCTGTTTTTT. The rearrangement uses TRBV19 and TRBJ2-2; D is unresolved. The germline gives CDR1 LNHDA, CDR2 SQIVND (reference sequence). This CDR3 contains 15 residues. V lost 2 bases and J 0 bases, leaving 7 bases between the germline ends.